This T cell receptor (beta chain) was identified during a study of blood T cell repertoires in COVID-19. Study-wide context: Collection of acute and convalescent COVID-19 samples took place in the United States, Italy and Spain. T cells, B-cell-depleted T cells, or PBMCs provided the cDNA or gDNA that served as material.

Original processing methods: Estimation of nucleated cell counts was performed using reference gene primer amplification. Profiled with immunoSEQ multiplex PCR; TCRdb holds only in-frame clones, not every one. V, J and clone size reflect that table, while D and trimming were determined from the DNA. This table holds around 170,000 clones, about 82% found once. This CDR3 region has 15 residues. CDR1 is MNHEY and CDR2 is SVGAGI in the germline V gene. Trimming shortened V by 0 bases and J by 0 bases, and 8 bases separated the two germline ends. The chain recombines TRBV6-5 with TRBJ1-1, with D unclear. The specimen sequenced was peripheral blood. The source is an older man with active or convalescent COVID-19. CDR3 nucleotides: TGTGCCAGCAGTTACTCGAATCTACTGAACACTGAAGCTTTCTTT. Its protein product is CASSYSNLLNTEAFF.